The clone carrying this T cell receptor (beta chain) was seen repeatedly, ten times or more. The cDNA was generated by 5'RACE with 10-nucleotide random UMIs. One entry per CDR3 protein results from TCRdb running MiXCR on the 5' RACE reads. The sample records 25,000 to 30,000 distinct CDR3 sequences, around 6.3% being singletons. This entry comes from a study of neurological immune-mediated disorders. CDR3 size: 14 residues. Germline CDR1 is DFQATT and CDR2 is SNEGSKA (reference sequence). The V and J ends lost 1 base and 2 bases respectively, with 12 bases between them. The sample taken for sequencing was PBMCs. This TCR was recovered from a woman in her forties or fifties in good health. The chain has TRBV20-1 and TRBJ2-7, with a weak D call TRBD2 (7 bases). The DNA for the CDR3 is TGCAGTGCTAGAGCGGGGGGCCAAGCCTACGAGCAGTACTTC. This encodes CSARAGGQAYEQYF.